The clone carrying this TCR beta chain has a handful of counts. Its antigen is undetermined. This record comes from a study of T cells in Graves' hyperthyroidism and ophthalmopathy. Subjects with ophthalmopathy showed a Clinical Activity Score no lower than 3, a NOSPECS grade no lower than 4, and a duration shorter than 3 months. Patients with uncontrolled infections, other autoimmune diseases, pregnancy or lactation were excluded. It was 8 to 10 ml of fresh peripheral blood that supplied the PBMCs. The TCR beta CDR3 regions underwent amplification using RNA transcripts as the source. The HTBI set primed first-round TCR CDR3 RT-PCR. TCRdb redid the calling of the multiplex PCR reads with MiXCR, one entry per CDR3 protein. The data hold about 640,000 distinct CDR3 sequences, with around 21% observed a single time. Study-wide points: Among clonotypes expanded in thyroid above 0.001, most were also found in blood.

V lost 5 bases to trimming and J lost 6 bases, with 14 bases between them. The CDR3 is made up of 14 amino acids. The rearrangement joins TRBV12-3 or TRBV12-4 to TRBJ2-1; no firm D call. Material for sequencing was blood. The source of this sequence is a man aged 25 to 40 with Graves' ophthalmopathy. CDR3 loop: CASSLQKGSNEQFF. The CDR3 DNA reads TGTGCCAGCAGTCTCCAGAAAGGGTCCAATGAGCAGTTCTTC.